The sequence of this TCR beta chain was determined in a study of blood T cell repertoires in COVID-19. Per the germline V gene, CDR1 is SGHAT and CDR2 is FQNNGV. This CDR3 has 14 amino acids. Deletions cut 5 bases from V and 2 bases from J, with 10 bases between. Adults between about 18 and 89 years of age took part from under 25 US areas. In assigning cohorts, the study relied on participant-reported clinical history. Each exposed participant met a COVID-19 case in the 2 weeks preceding study entry. Original analysis: For nucleated cells, counts were estimated from reference gene primer amplification. Clones were sequenced by immunoSEQ multiplex PCR, and TCRdb holds only the in-frame ones, with some missing. Clonal size and the V and J genes are those of that table, whereas D and trimming came from the DNA. This sample has under 400,000 clones, with roughly 90% found just once.

Sequenced input: PBMCs or T cells enriched from blood (not recorded which). This clonotype was obtained from a woman under 40 who had been exposed to COVID-19. The chain couples TRBV11-2 to TRBJ2-1, with D perhaps TRBD2 (6 bases). DNA for the CDR3: TGTGCCAGCAGCCCTCGGACTACCTACAATGAGCAGTTCTTC. This translates into CASSPRTTYNEQFF.